One sample yielded the 32 T cell receptor beta chains listed below, sequenced in a study of spatial heterogeneity in lung cancer. Using its own MiXCR run on the 5' RACE reads, TCRdb lists one record per CDR3 protein. The table has tens of thousands of distinct CDR3 sequences, roughly an eighth seen once. Stated time point: sample taken at primary tumor resection. The input material, whole RNA from tumor, nontumor lung or frozen PBMC, was sequenced unsorted. Sequenced material: PBMCs, taken at surgery. These receptor sequences come from a male donor with early-stage non-small cell lung cancer.

The CDR3 DNA reads TGCAGCGGCCGGGACACCGGAAACACCATATATTTT. Translating it yields CSGRDTGNTIYF. This chain links TRBV29-1 with TRBJ1-3; the D gene is possibly TRBD1 (6 bases). The V gene's germline CDR1 is SQVTM and CDR2 ANQGSEA. Trimming stripped 7 bases from V and 4 bases from J, with 11 bases between. The CDR3 totals 12 residues. The full variable domain, completed using reference TRBV29-1 and TRBJ1-3, is SAVISQKPSRDICQRGTSLTIQCQVDSQVTMMFWYRQQPGQSLTLIATANQGSEATYESGFVIDKFPISRPNLTFSTLTVSNMSPEDSSIYLCSGRDTGNTIYFGEGSWLTVV.

This clonotype appeared a few times. The chain is built from TRBV29-1 and TRBJ2-3; TRBD1 matches at 7 bases. This CDR3 has 10 residues. V shed 7 bases, J shed 6 bases, and the junction held 1 base outside the gene matches. Germline V CDR1 and CDR2: SQVTM, ANQGSEA. CDR3 in DNA: TGCAGCGCGGACAGGGATACGCAGTATTTT. This sequence encodes CSADRDTQYF.

This clonotype came up many times. V gene TRBV20-1 combines with J gene TRBJ2-3, with 8 bases that match TRBD1. This CDR3 is built from 14 residues. The trim removed 4 bases at V and 1 base at J, leaving 4 bases unmatched. Germline lookup yields CDR1 DFQATT and CDR2 SNEGSKA (reference sequence). The CDR3: CSAKTGVGTDTQYF. DNA of the CDR3: TGCAGTGCTAAGACAGGGGTGGGCACAGATACGCAGTATTTT.

This clonotype was recorded at least ten times. The chain has TRBV12-3 or TRBV12-4 and TRBJ1-2, with 8 bases fitting TRBD1. Unmatched junction bases numbered 6, after V lost 7 bases and J lost 8 bases. The CDR3 length is 12 residues. The CDR3 nucleotides read TGTGCCAGCAAAATCAGGGGGCGAGGCTACACCTTC. Its protein product is CASKIRGRGYTF.

V usage is TRBV24-1 and J usage is TRBJ2-6, with D maybe TRBD1 (6 bases). This CDR3 region has 19 residues. Germline V CDR1 and CDR2: KGHDR, SFDVKD. The V and J ends lost 3 bases and 1 base respectively, with 18 bases between them. CDR3 in amino acids: CATSDPGTPVTSGANVLTF. The DNA of the CDR3 is TGTGCCACCAGTGATCCCGGGACACCAGTTACATCTGGGGCCAACGTCCTGACTTTC.

This rearrangement joins TRBV4-2 to TRBJ2-3; D remains ambiguous. Germline V gives CDR1 LGHNA, CDR2 YNFKEQ. V was pared by 0 bases and J by 15 bases, with 16 bases between. This CDR3 has 13 residues. CDR3 nucleotide sequence: TGTGCCAGCAGCCAAGATCCGAATTCCTATATCTATTTT. Encoded protein: CASSQDPNSYIYF.

This clonotype was detected ten times or more. The chain has TRBV6-6 and TRBJ1-2, with D possibly TRBD1 on 6 matching bases. The V gene lost 2 bases and the J gene lost 4 bases, with 14 bases spanning the gap. This CDR3 is built from 15 residues. The germline V gene has CDR1 MNHNY and CDR2 SVGAGI (reference sequence). In DNA form, the CDR3 reads TGTGCCAGCAGTTACACTCCTGGGGGCCCCTATGGCTACACCTTC. Translating gives CASSYTPGGPYGYTF.

There are many counts of this clonotype. V and J are TRBV12-3 or TRBV12-4 and TRBJ1-3; 7 positions match TRBD1. J gave up 0 bases and V 4 bases, and 3 bases lay outside the gene matches. This CDR3 has 15 amino acids. The CDR3 sequence is CASSSQGGSGNTIYF. In DNA, the CDR3 is TGTGCCAGCAGTTCCCAGGGGGGCTCTGGAAACACCATATATTTT.

This chain uses TRBV20-1 with TRBJ2-3; D possibly corresponds to TRBD2 (6 bases). Trimming cost V 6 bases and J 0 bases, with 10 bases left between them. This CDR3 has 13 residues. Germline CDR1 and CDR2: DFQATT and SNEGSKA (reference sequence). CDR3 nucleotides: TGCAGTGCCCCTGCGGGGAGCACAGATACGCAGTATTTT. This gives the protein CSAPAGSTDTQYF.

At least ten counts were recorded for this clonotype. The chain has TRBV24-1 and TRBJ1-5; D not certain. Trimming cost V 2 bases and J 2 bases, with 9 bases left between them. The CDR3 contains 15 residues. The V gene's germline CDR1 is KGHDR and CDR2 SFDVKD. CDR3 sequence: CATSDSLTGNQPQHF. The CDR3 DNA follows: TGTGCCACCAGTGATTCCCTAACTGGCAATCAGCCCCAGCATTTT.

A few counts support this clonotype. The chain links TRBV6-1 to TRBJ1-4; 8 positions agree with TRBD1. Germline CDR1 reads MNHNS; CDR2 reads SASEGT. This CDR3 has 15 residues. V dropped 2 bases and J dropped 7; count of bases not matched to a gene: 6. CDR3 sequence reads: CASSEFRQGPEKLFF. CDR3 nucleotides: TGTGCCAGCAGTGAATTTCGACAGGGGCCTGAAAAACTGTTTTTT.

In this sample, this clonotype turned up a few times. V usage is TRBV19 and J usage is TRBJ2-7; 7 positions match TRBD1. Germline CDR1 and CDR2: LNHDA and SQIVND (reference sequence). This CDR3 has 14 amino acids. V lost 5 bases and J lost 2; bases outside the gene matches: 6. The CDR3 spells CASSLTGTAYEQYF. DNA of the CDR3: TGTGCCAGTAGTCTCACCGGGACAGCCTACGAGCAGTACTTC.

This clonotype has ten or more counts. This rearrangement joins TRBV28 to TRBJ1-5, with D unresolved. This CDR3 is built from 12 residues. Looked up from germline, CDR1 is MDHEN and CDR2 is SYDVKM. Trimming removed 4 bases at V and 7 bases at J, with 8 bases between. CDR3 DNA: TGTGCCAGCAGTTCGGGGTTACAGCCCCAGCATTTT. This gives the protein CASSSGLQPQHF.

This clonotype was seen a few times. The V call is TRBV14, the J call TRBJ2-6; TRBD2 might be the D (6 bases). Germline values: CDR1 SGHDN, CDR2 FVKESK. The CDR3 runs 15 residues. V lost 4 bases and J lost 10, with 17 bases in between. CDR3 sequence (DNA): TGTGCCAGCAGCCCTGTAGGGAGGCAAGCTAACGTCCTGACTTTC. Translating gives CASSPVGRQANVLTF.

The J gene is TRBJ1-5, the V gene TRBV18; TRBD1 aligns across 8 bases. V dropped 2 bases and J dropped 1; count of bases not matched to a gene: 10. Germline CDR1 is KGHSH and CDR2 is LQKENI. The CDR3 is made up of 18 amino acids. The CDR3 DNA reads as TGTGCCAGCTCACCAAACCGGGCAGGGGGCAAGAGCAATCAGCCCCAGCATTTT. Encoded protein: CASSPNRAGGKSNQPQHF.

A few counts support this clonotype. The V gene is TRBV12-3 or TRBV12-4, the J gene TRBJ2-3; 11 positions agree with TRBD2. The junction had 6 bases not matched to a gene; V was cut back by 7 bases and J by 3 bases. The CDR3 is 15 amino acids. DNA of the CDR3: TGTGCCAGCACCTTGGGACTAGCGGCGACAGATACGCAGTATTTT. Protein product: CASTLGLAATDTQYF.

The V and J genes are TRBV20-1 and TRBJ1-5; D remains ambiguous. Germline loops: CDR1 DFQATT, CDR2 SNEGSKA (reference sequence). CDR3 length: 15 residues. Between the trimmed V and J ends, which lost 0 bases and 6 bases, there was a span of 15 bases. DNA for the CDR3: TGCAGTGCTAGAGATTTCACCGTAGGACTTCAGCCCCAGCATTTT. This translates into CSARDFTVGLQPQHF.

This clonotype occurred a few times. The rearrangement joins TRBV5-4 to TRBJ2-7, with unresolved D. The CDR3 has 12 residues. Trimming took off 3 bases at V and 3 bases at J, with 7 bases between the two ends. CDR1 is SGHNT, CDR2 YYREEE, per germline (reference sequence). The CDR3 DNA reads as TGTGCCAGCAGCTCGGACGGCTACGAGCAGTACTTC. It yields the protein CASSSDGYEQYF.

The rearrangement uses TRBV20-1 and TRBJ1-5; 9 nucleotides align to TRBD1. The V and J ends lost 6 bases and 3 bases, in that order; junction bases with no gene match: 6. Germline V CDR1 and CDR2: DFQATT, SNEGSKA (reference sequence). The CDR3 has 14 amino acids. The DNA for the CDR3 is TGCAGTGCACCAAGGACAGGGGACAATCAGCCCCAGCATTTT. Amino acid sequence: CSAPRTGDNQPQHF.

This clonotype occurred a few times. This chain connects TRBV29-1 to TRBJ1-5, with unresolved D. The V end lost 5 bases, the J end lost 3 bases, and 11 bases lay between the germline ends. In germline, CDR1 is SQVTM, CDR2 ANQGSEA. The CDR3 length is 13 residues. The CDR3 nucleotides are TGCAGCGTTCGTTCTGCGGTCAATCAGCCCCAGCATTTT. It specifies CSVRSAVNQPQHF.

The rearrangement links TRBV7-6 to TRBJ1-2; tentative D call: TRBD1 (5 bases). Germline lookup yields CDR1 SGHVS and CDR2 FNYEAQ. The CDR3 loop spans 14 amino acids. Deletions cut 5 bases from V and 8 bases from J, with 18 bases between. The CDR3 DNA sequence: TGTGCCAGCAGCCTCGAAGCAGGGCAGCACGGCTACACCTTC. Protein sequence: CASSLEAGQHGYTF. Combining the CDR3 with reference TRBV7-6 and TRBJ1-2 gives the whole variable domain GAGVSQSPRYKVTKRGQDVALRCDPISGHVSLYWYRQALGQGPEFLTYFNYEAQQDKSGLPNDRFSAERPEGSISTLTIQRTEQRDSAMYRCASSLEAGQHGYTFGSGTRLTVV.

The table lists this clonotype with many counts. The rearrangement uses TRBV27 and TRBJ1-4; no clear D gene. The germline gives CDR1 MNHEY, CDR2 SMNVEV (reference sequence). The CDR3 runs 16 residues. Trimming removed 0 bases at V and 1 base at J, with 9 bases between. The CDR3 reads CASSLSGMGTNEKLFF. Written as DNA, the CDR3 is TGTGCCAGCAGTTTATCAGGAATGGGAACTAATGAAAAACTGTTTTTT.

This sequence joins TRBV6-4 and TRBJ2-3, with 13 positions matching TRBD2. CDR1 MRHNA and CDR2 SNTAGT come from the germline V gene. This CDR3 is 15 amino acids long. V dropped 6 bases and J dropped 3; count of bases not matched to a gene: 3. The CDR3 nucleotides are TGTGCCAGCAGCGCGACTAGCGGGGGGACAGATACGCAGTATTTT. Amino acids: CASSATSGGTDTQYF.

This clonotype has more than one count but fewer than ten. The V and J genes are TRBV2 and TRBJ2-3; 7 bases line up with TRBD1. Germline trimming cut 1 base from V and 0 bases from J; bases unmatched to any gene: 7. The CDR3 covers 17 residues. Germline values: CDR1 SNHLY, CDR2 FYNNEI. The CDR3 here is CASSEEADRPSTDTQYF. The DNA for the CDR3 is TGTGCCAGCAGTGAAGAGGCGGACAGGCCTAGCACAGATACGCAGTATTTT.

This clonotype was seen ten or more times. V is TRBV28 and J is TRBJ1-6; maybe TRBD1 (6 bases). Germline V lookup: CDR1 MDHEN, CDR2 SYDVKM. Trimming cost V 3 bases and J 11 bases, with 11 bases left between them. This CDR3 is 13 amino acids long. CDR3 nucleotides: TGTGCCAGCAGTTTGTCACAGGGACCACCCCTCCACTTT. Its protein is CASSLSQGPPLHF.

This clonotype came up a few times. The chain couples TRBV28 to TRBJ1-2; D is possibly TRBD1 (5 bases). CDR1 MDHEN and CDR2 SYDVKM come from the germline V gene. V lost 8 bases and J lost 5, with 12 bases in between. This CDR3 comprises 12 residues. CDR3 sequence (DNA): TGTGCCAGCTGGGGCGCAGGGTATGGCTACACCTTC. Residues: CASWGAGYGYTF.

This clonotype was seen repeatedly, ten times or more. The CDR3 nucleotides read TGTGCCAGCAGCCCCTGGGGACTAGCGGGGGCCACAGATACGCAGTATTTT. Translation gives CASSPWGLAGATDTQYF. The gene calls are TRBV7-2 and TRBJ2-3, with 14 bases aligning to TRBD2. V shed 5 bases, J shed 2 bases, and the junction held 6 bases outside the gene matches. The CDR3 has 17 amino acids. CDR1 is SGHTA, CDR2 FQGNSA, per germline.

This clonotype was seen at least ten times. The V call is TRBV28, the J call TRBJ2-7, with D possibly called TRBD1 or TRBD2 (5 bases each). This CDR3 comprises 14 residues. Trimming left V 5 bases short and J 0 bases short, with 11 bases between. Germline CDR1 and CDR2: MDHEN and SYDVKM. Here the CDR3 reads CASSLMGDSYEQYF. In nucleotides, the CDR3 is TGTGCCAGCAGTCTCATGGGGGACTCCTACGAGCAGTACTTC.

The V gene is TRBV28, the J gene TRBJ2-4; D may be TRBD2 (5 bases). V was shortened by 5 bases and J by 3 bases, with 14 bases between the two germline ends. Germline loops: CDR1 MDHEN, CDR2 SYDVKM. This CDR3 region has 15 residues. The chain's CDR3 is CASSRPGERKNIQYF. The DNA of the CDR3 is TGTGCCAGCAGTCGCCCCGGGGAGCGCAAAAACATTCAGTACTTC.

The rearrangement joins TRBV23-1 to TRBJ1-6; TRBD1 might be the D (5 bases). TRBV23-1 is filed as an ORF, its function uncertain. V lost 3 bases and J 3 bases, leaving 18 bases between the germline ends. The CDR3 runs to 18 residues. The CDR3 sequence is CASSQVAGKGDYNSPLHF. The CDR3 DNA follows: TGCGCCAGCAGTCAGGTCGCAGGGAAGGGAGACTATAATTCACCCCTCCACTTT.

This clonotype has ten or more counts. The chain links TRBV2 to TRBJ2-7; D call uncertain. The CDR3 loop spans 13 amino acids. V gave up 6 bases and J gave up 0 bases, with 9 bases separating them. From germline, CDR1 is SNHLY and CDR2 FYNNEI. CDR3 bases: TGTGCCAGCAGAACCGACACCTCCTACGAGCAGTACTTC. Residues: CASRTDTSYEQYF. Full variable domain (outside the CDR3, taken from reference TRBV2 and TRBJ2-7): EPEVTQTPSHQVTQMGQEVILRCVPISNHLYFYWYRQILGQKVEFLVSFYNNEISEKSEIFDDQFSVERPDGSNFTLKIRSTKLEDSAMYFCASRTDTSYEQYFGPGTRLTVT.

This clonotype was observed a handful of times. V gene TRBV12-3 or TRBV12-4 combines with J gene TRBJ1-2; D ambiguous. V was pared by 3 bases and J by 4 bases, with 9 bases between. The CDR3 has 13 amino acids. The CDR3 here is CASSFEGLYGYTF. In DNA form, the CDR3 reads TGTGCCAGCAGTTTCGAGGGCCTCTATGGCTACACCTTC.